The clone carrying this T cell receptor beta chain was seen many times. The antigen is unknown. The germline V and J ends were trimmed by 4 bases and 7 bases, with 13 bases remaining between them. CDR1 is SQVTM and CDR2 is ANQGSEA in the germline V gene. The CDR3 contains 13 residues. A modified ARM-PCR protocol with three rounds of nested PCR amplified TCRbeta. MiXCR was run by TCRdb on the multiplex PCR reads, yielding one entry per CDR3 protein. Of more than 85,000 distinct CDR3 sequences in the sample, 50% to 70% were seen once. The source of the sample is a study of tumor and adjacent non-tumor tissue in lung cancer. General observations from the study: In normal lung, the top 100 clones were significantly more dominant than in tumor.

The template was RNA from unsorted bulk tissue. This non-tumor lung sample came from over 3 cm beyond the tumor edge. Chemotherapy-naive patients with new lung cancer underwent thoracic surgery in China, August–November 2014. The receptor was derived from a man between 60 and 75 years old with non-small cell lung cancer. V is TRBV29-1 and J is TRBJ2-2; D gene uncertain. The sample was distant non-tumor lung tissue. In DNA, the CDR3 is TGCAGCGTTGGCGTGACATCGGGCGGGGAGCTGTTTTTT. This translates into CSVGVTSGGELFF.